These 20 T cell receptor beta chains were all obtained from the same sample, sequenced in a study of T-cell reconstitution after alpha-beta-depleted transplantation in children. Unique molecular identifiers were incorporated into the prepared TCRbeta library. From the PCR reads, TCRdb called clonotypes with MiXCR, one entry per CDR3 protein. The data show a few hundred thousand distinct CDR3 sequences, approximately 12% seen once. The sequencing used PBMCs, mostly from graft donor cells, collected 360 days after TCRalphabeta/CD19-depleted stem cell transplant. The receptors were gathered from a male patient under 18 who had a stem cell transplant for acute myeloid leukemia, so the T cells may come from the graft donor.

This clonotype was counted at least ten times. The gene calls are TRBV7-9 and TRBJ2-7; 9 bases fit TRBD2. V gave up 4 bases and J gave up 1 base; unmatched junction bases: 8. This CDR3 contains 16 residues. Germline CDR1 SEHNR, CDR2 FQNEAQ (reference sequence). The CDR3 sequence: CASSSRPTSGSYEQYF. CDR3 nucleotides: TGTGCCAGCAGCTCCCGACCAACTAGCGGGTCCTACGAGCAGTACTTC.

The table lists this clonotype with a few counts. The chain links TRBV11-2 to TRBJ2-4, with TRBD1 matching 8 bases. CDR1 SGHAT and CDR2 FQNNGV come from the germline V gene. V dropped 0 bases and J dropped 7; count of bases not matched to a gene: 8. This CDR3 has 16 amino acids. This CDR3 is CASSLDPGGGTNIQYF. DNA for the CDR3: TGTGCCAGCAGCTTAGATCCAGGGGGCGGCACGAACATTCAGTACTTC.

As for this clonotype: No DNA is shown, since the ends of the CDR3 on it are uncertain; the CDR3 is the one TCRdb lists. This chain joins TRBV24-1 and TRBJ2-1; the D call TRBD1 from the table was never checked on the DNA. The germline V gene has CDR1 KGHDR and CDR2 SFDVKD. Including both end residues, the CDR3 is 16 amino acids long. The CDR3: CATSDLGMGAQDEQFF.

The V gene is TRBV28, the J gene TRBJ1-1; perhaps TRBD1 as D (5 bases). This CDR3 is built from 13 residues. V lost 2 bases to trimming and J lost 6 bases, with 10 bases between them. Germline-derived CDR1 and CDR2 are MDHEN and SYDVKM. The DNA for the CDR3 is TGTGCCAGCAGTTTACGGGGCGATCCTGAAGCTTTCTTT. Residues: CASSLRGDPEAFF.

The V gene is TRBV28, the J gene TRBJ2-7; D might be TRBD2 (6 bases). The ends were cut back, 4 bases at V and 2 bases at J, with 15 bases in the middle. Germline V gives CDR1 MDHEN, CDR2 SYDVKM. The CDR3 is 15 amino acids. The CDR3 here is CASSSFGRETYEQYF. As DNA, the CDR3 is TGTGCCAGCAGTTCATTTGGGCGGGAAACCTACGAGCAGTACTTC.

V and J are TRBV20-1 and TRBJ2-7, with a weak D call TRBD1 (5 bases). V dropped 0 bases and J dropped 1 base, with 16 bases sitting between them. Germline CDR1 is DFQATT and CDR2 is SNEGSKA (reference sequence). There are 16 residues in the CDR3. CDR3 sequence (DNA): TGCAGTGCTAGAGAACCGACAGTACTCGATTCCTACGAGCAGTACTTC. Residues: CSAREPTVLDSYEQYF.

The count of this clonotype is one. The chain combines TRBV9 with TRBJ2-1, with unresolved D. V lost 3 bases, J lost 4 bases, and 5 bases lay in between. Germline CDR1 SGDLS, CDR2 YYNGEE. The CDR3 is 12 amino acids. Here the CDR3 reads CASSAPYNEQFF. CDR3 in DNA: TGTGCCAGCAGCGCCCCTTACAATGAGCAGTTCTTC.

The chain links TRBV6-1 to TRBJ2-1; the match to TRBD2 covers 7 bases. There are 16 residues in the CDR3. V was clipped by 4 bases and J by 6 bases; unmatched bases: 12. Germline CDR1 and CDR2: MNHNS and SASEGT. The CDR3 coding sequence is TGTGCCAGCAGTGGCTTAACGGGAGGAGGCTTCAATGAGCAGTTCTTC. This encodes CASSGLTGGGFNEQFF.

This clonotype was observed a few times. This rearrangement joins TRBV7-2 to TRBJ2-7; D uncertain. Trimming stripped 2 bases from V and 6 bases from J, with 14 bases between. CDR3 size: 14 residues. Germline CDR1 and CDR2: SGHTA and FQGNSA. The CDR3 DNA reads TGTGCCAGCAGCTTAACGTCCCCTGGATCCGAGCAGTACTTC. Its protein is CASSLTSPGSEQYF.

Only a few counts were recorded for this clonotype. This chain connects TRBV28 to TRBJ2-5, with a possible D match to TRBD2 (6 bases). Germline values: CDR1 MDHEN, CDR2 SYDVKM. Deletions cut 6 bases from V and 5 bases from J, with 19 bases between. The CDR3 contains 15 residues. CDR3 nucleotide sequence: TGTGCCAGCAGATCTCAGGGAGGACCTGGGGAGACCCAGTACTTC. This gives the protein CASRSQGGPGETQYF.

A few counts support this clonotype. One junction end disagrees with the germline gene, perhaps due to a read error. V usage is TRBV7-7 and J usage is TRBJ2-7; 7 bases are shared with TRBD1. The CDR3 is 19 residues long. From germline, CDR1 is SSHAT and CDR2 FNYEAQ (reference sequence). CDR3 bases: TGTGCTAGCAGCACAGACCCGGGACAGTCGACTAATTGGGACTACGAGCAGTACTTC. Amino acids: CASSTDPGQSTNWDYEQYF. The full variable domain, with the rest looked up from reference TRBV7-7 and TRBJ2-7, is GAGVSQSPRYKVTKRGQDVTLRCDPISSHATLYWYQQALGQGPEFLTYFNYEAQPDKSGLPSDRFSAERPEGSISTLTIQRTEQRDSAMYRCASSTDPGQSTNWDYEQYFGPGTRLTVT.

The chain joins TRBV5-6 to TRBJ2-7; TRBD1 aligns across 10 bases. Germline CDR1 reads SGHDT; CDR2 reads YYEEEE. This CDR3 is 15 amino acids long. V was pared by 3 bases and J by 6 bases, with 9 bases of the junction left unmatched. The CDR3 here is CASSSPGQGRLEQYF. Here the CDR3 DNA reads TGTGCCAGCAGCTCTCCGGGACAGGGGAGACTCGAGCAGTACTTC.

The gene calls are TRBV12-3 or TRBV12-4 and TRBJ2-3; 13 bases map to TRBD2. This CDR3 spans 18 amino acids. Trimming at V came to 7 bases and at J to 3 bases, leaving 13 bases not matched to a gene. The CDR3 DNA is TGTGCCAGCACCCCCCCAGGTGGGACTAGCGGGAAGACAGATACGCAGTATTTT. Translation: CASTPPGGTSGKTDTQYF.

This clonotype was seen a handful of times. This chain connects TRBV7-6 to TRBJ2-7, with TRBD2 matching over 7 bases. This CDR3 region has 16 residues. The J segment lost 4 bases and the V segment lost 1 base, leaving 10 bases of the junction unmatched. Germline V gene lookup returns CDR1 SGHVS and CDR2 FNYEAQ. CDR3 protein: CASSLESGAPVYEQYF. CDR3 in DNA: TGTGCCAGCAGCTTAGAGAGCGGGGCGCCTGTTTACGAGCAGTACTTC.

The V and J genes are TRBV20-1 and TRBJ2-7, with D tentatively TRBD2 (5 bases). CDR1 is DFQATT, CDR2 SNEGSKA, per germline (reference sequence). The CDR3 spans 15 residues. Trimming cost V 6 bases and J 4 bases, with 22 bases left between them. The CDR3 protein is CSAILGRRVTYEQYF. For the CDR3, the DNA is TGCAGTGCCATCTTAGGTAGGCGGGTGACATACGAGCAGTACTTC.

This clonotype was picked up one time. In DNA, the CDR3 is TGTGCCAGCAGCCAGCGGACAGGGGGGTTCTCTGGAAACACCATATATTTT. It encodes CASSQRTGGFSGNTIYF. This sequence joins TRBV3-1 and TRBJ1-3; TRBD1 aligns across 10 bases. The germline V gene has CDR1 LGHDT and CDR2 YNNKEL (reference sequence). With 3 bases clipped from V and 0 bases from J, the junction kept 5 bases outside the gene matches. CDR3 size: 17 residues.

The chain has TRBV11-1 and TRBJ2-7, with 8 bases matching TRBD1. The CDR3 is made up of 17 amino acids. The V segment lost 1 base and the J segment 2 bases; nucleotides outside the gene matches: 10. Germline V gives CDR1 SGHAT, CDR2 FQDESV (reference sequence). CDR3 residues: CASSLGAVGDRTYEQYF. For the CDR3, the DNA is TGTGCCAGCAGCTTAGGTGCGGTGGGGGACAGGACCTACGAGCAGTACTTC.

This clonotype was observed a handful of times. J is TRBJ2-3 and V is TRBV5-1, with 13 nucleotides matching TRBD2. V shed 3 bases and J 6 bases; nucleotides not matched to a gene: 4. CDR1 and CDR2 from the germline V gene are SGHRS and YFSETQ. CDR3 size: 15 residues. The CDR3 reads CASSWGLAGIDTQYF. In nucleotides, the CDR3 is TGCGCCAGCAGCTGGGGACTAGCGGGAATTGATACGCAGTATTTT.

This clonotype was seen only a few times. The rearrangement uses TRBV3-1 and TRBJ2-2, with 7 bases identical to TRBD2. Trimming removed 2 bases from V and 13 bases from J; junction bases left unmatched: 13. The CDR3 contains 15 residues. Germline CDR1 LGHDT, CDR2 YNNKEL (reference sequence). CDR3 in amino acids: CASSQNPRGRVSLFF. The CDR3 DNA follows: TGTGCCAGCAGCCAAAACCCTCGAGGGAGGGTTTCGCTGTTTTTT.

This clonotype was recorded a few times. This rearrangement joins TRBV6-5 to TRBJ1-5; D gene unclear. CDR1 is MNHEY, CDR2 SVGAGI, per germline. V shed 2 bases and J shed 7 bases, with 9 bases lying between them. The CDR3 runs to 13 residues. This CDR3 is CASSYEVRQPQHF. CDR3 bases: TGTGCCAGCAGTTACGAGGTTCGGCAGCCCCAGCATTTT.